In this sample, the clone carrying this T cell receptor beta chain turned up a few times. The data stem from a study of cytomegalovirus exposure and HLA in healthy donors. V was shortened by 1 base and J by 4 bases, with 13 bases between the two germline ends. Germline V lookup: CDR1 MGHRA, CDR2 YSYEKL. The CDR3 totals 15 residues. Donors showed nominal health when sampled, although they likely had unrecorded immune exposures. With 60 Vbeta and 13 Jbeta primers, the PCR was carried out. Measured with immunoSEQ multiplex PCR; TCRdb has only the in-frame clones, and not every one. The sample holds about 57,000 clones, 75% to 85% seen once.

The genes are TRBV4-1 and TRBJ1-2; possible D gene TRBD1, 5 bases. The specimen was PBMCs. This sequence originates from a male donor in good health and CMV-seronegative. DNA for the CDR3: TGCGCCAGCAGCCAAGTCTCTGGGGCTGCCTATGGCTACACCTTC. It specifies CASSQVSGAAYGYTF.